Each of the 27 T cell receptor beta chains below was sequenced from the same sample in a study of early T cells in non-severe SARS-CoV-2 infection. TCRdb reanalysed the 5' RACE reads using MiXCR and keeps one entry per CDR3 protein. The data show tens of thousands of distinct CDR3 sequences, around 3.9% seen once. Sequencing was carried out using whole blood. These receptors all come from an adult who was a healthcare worker with PCR-confirmed SARS-CoV-2 infection or an uninfected control (not recorded which).

This clonotype appeared many times. The V call is TRBV6-2 or TRBV6-3, the J call TRBJ2-5, with 9 bases lining up with TRBD2. The CDR3 loop spans 17 amino acids. Germline CDR1 reads MNHEY; CDR2 reads SVGEGT. V lost 2 bases to trimming and J lost 5 bases; unmatched junction nucleotides: 12. CDR3 coding DNA: TGTGCCAGCAGTTACGGAAGCGGGAGGCAATTTGGGGAGACCCAGTACTTC. Translation gives CASSYGSGRQFGETQYF.

The table lists this clonotype with many counts. The chain carries TRBV19 and TRBJ2-7; D is possibly TRBD2 (6 bases). This CDR3 is 15 amino acids long. The germline V gene encodes CDR1 LNHDA and CDR2 SQIVND (reference sequence). V was clipped by 3 bases and J by 0 bases, with 12 bases between them. The CDR3 bases are TGTGCCAGTAGTATTCGAGCGGGCAGCTCCTACGAGCAGTACTTC. This gives the protein CASSIRAGSSYEQYF.

At least ten counts were recorded for this clonotype. The chain carries TRBV20-1 and TRBJ2-1, with D perhaps given as TRBD1 or TRBD2 (5 bases each). Germline V lookup: CDR1 DFQATT, CDR2 SNEGSKA (reference sequence). This CDR3 is built from 16 residues. The V and J ends lost 3 bases and 0 bases respectively, with 15 bases between them. The CDR3 protein is CSASPGLARSYNEQFF. CDR3 bases: TGCAGTGCTAGTCCGGGGCTCGCCCGCTCCTACAATGAGCAGTTCTTC.

The chain combines TRBV5-4 with TRBJ1-1, with D unclear. CDR3 size: 14 residues. Germline V gives CDR1 SGHNT, CDR2 YYREEE (reference sequence). V was clipped by 2 bases and J by 8 bases, with 16 bases between them. CDR3 sequence: CASSFTPMVGEAFF. Written as DNA, the CDR3 is TGTGCCAGCAGCTTCACTCCTATGGTCGGCGAAGCTTTCTTT.

In its sample, this clonotype was seen many times. V and J are TRBV7-9 and TRBJ2-3; 9 positions agree with TRBD1. The CDR3 runs 14 residues. Germline V gene sequence: CDR1 SEHNR, CDR2 FQNEAQ (reference sequence). V lost 8 bases to trimming and J lost 3 bases; unmatched junction nucleotides: 6. CDR3 loop: CASGRDRVTDTQYF. CDR3 bases: TGTGCCAGCGGCCGGGACAGGGTAACAGATACGCAGTATTTT.

This clonotype was detected only a few times. This chain uses TRBV3-1 with TRBJ2-7, with 7 bases aligning to TRBD2. V shed 0 bases and J 4 bases; nucleotides not matched to a gene: 3. The CDR3 covers 14 residues. Germline CDR1 reads LGHDT; CDR2 reads YNNKEL (reference sequence). CDR3 DNA: TGTGCCAGCAGCCAAGAAGCTAGCGGATACGAGCAGTACGTC. Encoded protein: CASSQEASGYEQYV.

This clonotype rates as medium-sized. This CDR3 reads CSARDLASNHNEQFF. In nucleotides, the CDR3 is TGCAGTGCTAGAGATCTTGCTAGTAACCACAATGAGCAGTTCTTC. The rearrangement joins TRBV20-1 to TRBJ2-1, with no clear D. This CDR3 is 15 amino acids long. CDR1 is DFQATT, CDR2 SNEGSKA, per germline (reference sequence). V gave up 0 bases and J gave up 5 bases, with 14 bases separating them.

Ten or more counts support this clonotype. V is TRBV1 and J is TRBJ2-3; the table assigns TRBD2, which was not confirmed against the DNA. TRBV1 is termed a pseudogene. The CDR3 runs to 18 residues. Here the CDR3 DNA reads TGCACCAGCAGCCGGATGCTAGCGGGAGCCCCGTCCCCAGATACGCAGTATTTT. Residues: CTSSRMLAGAPSPDTQYF.

This clonotype was detected ten times or more. This rearrangement joins TRBV6-1 to TRBJ1-3; no clear D. V was shortened by 0 bases and J by 5 bases, with 2 bases between the two germline ends. Per the germline V gene, CDR1 is MNHNS and CDR2 is SASEGT. The CDR3 sequence is 12 residues long. The CDR3, as DNA: TGTGCCAGCAGTGAAGCAAGAAACACCATATATTTT. Translation gives CASSEARNTIYF.

This clonotype was detected a few times. Mismatch with germline at one junction end may stem from a read error. The chain is built from TRBV7-9 and TRBJ2-1; 9 bases agree with TRBD2. The germline gives CDR1 SEHNR, CDR2 FQNEAQ (reference sequence). This CDR3 has 14 residues. This chain's CDR3 is CVSSRVAGVDEQFF. In nucleotides, the CDR3 is TGTGTCAGCTCCCGGGTAGCGGGAGTTGATGAGCAGTTCTTC. Combining the CDR3 with reference TRBV7-9 and TRBJ2-1 gives the whole variable domain DTGVSQNPRHKITKRGQNVTFRCDPISEHNRLYWYRQTLGQGPEFLTYFQNEAQLEKSRLLSDRFSAERPKGSFSTLEIQRTEQGDSAMYLCVSSRVAGVDEQFFGPGTRLTVL.

This clonotype came up a few times. The J gene is TRBJ2-1, the V gene TRBV29-1; 8 bases fit TRBD1. The CDR3 is 15 residues long. Trimming at V came to 5 bases and at J to 1 base, leaving 7 bases not matched to a gene. CDR1 is SQVTM and CDR2 is ANQGSEA in the germline V gene. The CDR3 bases are TGCAGCGTTTTGGACAGGGCGCTATCCTACAATGAGCAGTTCTTC. It encodes CSVLDRALSYNEQFF.

This clonotype was seen at least ten times. The chain is built from TRBV24-1 and TRBJ2-1; the D gene is possibly TRBD1 (5 bases). Germline CDR1 and CDR2: KGHDR and SFDVKD. V was trimmed by 4 bases and J by 4 bases, leaving 13 bases between them. This CDR3 has 15 residues. The CDR3 spells CATSDMDKDYNEQFF. The CDR3 DNA follows: TGTGCCACCAGTGACATGGACAAAGATTACAATGAGCAGTTCTTC.

This clonotype has a count of ten or more. The chain uses TRBV20-1 and TRBJ2-1, with 10 bases matching TRBD2. J lost 6 bases, V lost 5 bases, and 13 bases had no gene match. The CDR3 has 16 amino acids. The germline V gene has CDR1 DFQATT and CDR2 SNEGSKA (reference sequence). The CDR3 region has the DNA TGCAGTGCTCCCCGGGCGGGGCTAGCGGGAGTCAATGAGCAGTTCTTC. It encodes CSAPRAGLAGVNEQFF.

This clonotype came up many times. The chain combines TRBV5-5 with TRBJ1-2, with D hard to call. Germline V gene data show CDR1 as SGHKS and CDR2 as YYEKEE (reference sequence). This CDR3 is 17 amino acids long. V was trimmed by 4 bases and J by 3 bases, leaving 22 bases between them. CDR3 region: CASSPDPAGLNDYGYTF. In nucleotides, the CDR3 is TGTGCCAGCAGCCCAGACCCGGCGGGGTTGAATGACTATGGCTACACCTTC.

This clonotype came up many times. This sequence joins TRBV18 and TRBJ2-3; D not resolved. CDR1 and CDR2 (germline): KGHSH, LQKENI. This CDR3 is 17 amino acids long. V was shortened by 2 bases and J by 0 bases, with 15 bases between the two germline ends. CDR3 in amino acids: CASSPKRTGASTDTQYF. CDR3 nucleotide sequence: TGTGCCAGCTCACCAAAACGGACCGGTGCTAGCACAGATACGCAGTATTTT.

In this sample, this clonotype turned up many times. The chain links TRBV20-1 to TRBJ2-5, with TRBD2 identical over 10 bases. CDR1 and CDR2 from the germline V gene are DFQATT and SNEGSKA (reference sequence). The CDR3 runs 16 residues. The trim removed 1 base at V and 1 base at J, leaving 6 bases unmatched. The CDR3 nucleotides read TGCAGTGCTAGAGGGACTAGCGGAGAACTCCAAGAGACCCAGTACTTC. This encodes CSARGTSGELQETQYF.

This clonotype was recorded at least ten times. The V gene is TRBV11-3, the J gene TRBJ2-1; D gene unclear. Germline V gives CDR1 SGHNT, CDR2 YENEEA. Trimming shortened V by 2 bases and J by 9 bases, and 8 bases separated the two germline ends. The CDR3 spans 12 residues. CDR3 protein: CASSLRWGEQFF. CDR3 DNA: TGTGCCAGCAGCTTACGTTGGGGTGAGCAGTTCTTC.

This clonotype occurred many times. CDR3 nucleotide sequence: TGTGCCAGCAGCTTGGTTCGGACAGTCCATGAGCAGTTCTTC. It translates to CASSLVRTVHEQFF. This chain joins TRBV7-9 and TRBJ2-1; possibly TRBD1 for D (6 bases). With 3 bases removed from V and 8 bases from J, the gap between germline ends came to 14 bases. The CDR3 is 14 amino acids. In germline, CDR1 is SEHNR, CDR2 FQNEAQ (reference sequence).

This clonotype has a handful of counts. The CDR3: CASSRRGTTEAFF. In DNA form, the CDR3 reads TGTGCCAGCAGCCGCAGGGGTACCACTGAAGCTTTCTTT. The rearrangement uses TRBV3-1 and TRBJ1-1, with D maybe TRBD1 (6 bases). CDR3 length: 13 amino acids. Trimming took off 4 bases at V and 4 bases at J, with 10 bases between the two ends. Germline V gene lookup returns CDR1 LGHDT and CDR2 YNNKEL (reference sequence).

V is TRBV7-3 and J is TRBJ2-2, with D possibly matching TRBD1 (5 bases). CDR1 is SGHTA, CDR2 FQGTGA, per germline. The CDR3 length is 13 residues. Trimming cost V 6 bases and J 5 bases, with 10 bases left between them. The CDR3 DNA reads TGTGCCAGCAGACCCCCAGGGACCGGGGAGCTGTTTTTT. Translated: CASRPPGTGELFF.

This clonotype was detected many times. The rearrangement uses TRBV5-6 and TRBJ2-3; D possibly uses TRBD1 or TRBD2 (5 bases each). This CDR3 is built from 13 residues. Looked up from germline, CDR1 is SGHDT and CDR2 is YYEEEE. The germline V and J ends were trimmed by 3 bases and 4 bases, with 9 bases remaining between them. The DNA for the CDR3 is TGTGCCAGCAGCTGGGGGTCGGCAGATACGCAGTATTTT. Its protein is CASSWGSADTQYF.

This clonotype showed up just a few times. J is TRBJ2-3 and V is TRBV5-6; 11 bases are a match to TRBD2. This CDR3 spans 16 amino acids. Germline CDR1 reads SGHDT; CDR2 reads YYEEEE. Trimming took 1 base from V and 5 from J; bases not matched to a gene: 6. The CDR3, as DNA: TGTGCCAGCAGCTTGACTAGCGGGAGATATGGAGATACGCAGTATTTT. Protein: CASSLTSGRYGDTQYF. The full variable domain, in which reference TRBV5-6 and TRBJ2-3 provide the parts outside the CDR3, is DAGVTQSPTHLIKTRGQQVTLRCSPKSGHDTVSWYQQALGQGPQFIFQYYEEEERQRGNFPDRFSGHQFPNYSSELNVNALLLGDSALYLCASSLTSGRYGDTQYFGPGTRLTVL.

This clonotype has a count of ten or more. The V call is TRBV28, the J call TRBJ2-2, with 7 positions matching TRBD2. The CDR3 runs 15 residues. Unmatched junction bases numbered 1, after V lost 3 bases and J lost 0 bases. Germline V CDR1 and CDR2: MDHEN, SYDVKM. The CDR3 is CASSFSGSNTGELFF. CDR3 nucleotides: TGTGCCAGCAGTTTTAGCGGGTCGAACACCGGGGAGCTGTTTTTT.

This clonotype was observed many times. V and J are TRBV29-1 and TRBJ2-7; TRBD2 matches at 10 bases. This CDR3 is built from 15 residues. After removal of 5 bases from V and 0 bases from J, the junction contained 7 bases not matched to a gene. Looked up from germline, CDR1 is SQVTM and CDR2 is ANQGSEA. CDR3: CSVLKLAGTSYEQYF. CDR3 bases: TGCAGCGTTTTGAAACTAGCGGGGACCTCCTACGAGCAGTACTTC.

This clonotype was counted at least ten times. The rearrangement links TRBV6-5 to TRBJ2-1, with 9 bases fitting TRBD2. V lost 2 bases and J lost 7; bases outside the gene matches: 6. This CDR3 spans 15 amino acids. Germline V CDR1 and CDR2: MNHEY, SVGAGI. The CDR3 bases are TGTGCCAGCAGTTACGTAGCGGGGGCGGGTAATGAGCAGTTCTTC. It yields the protein CASSYVAGAGNEQFF.

Relative to its sample, this clonotype is medium-sized. The chain joins TRBV9 to TRBJ2-1, with 7 bases identical to TRBD1. This CDR3 contains 13 residues. The V segment lost 4 bases and the J segment 8 bases; nucleotides outside the gene matches: 6. The germline CDR1 and CDR2 sequences are SGDLS and YYNGEE. CDR3 residues: CASSSGTVDEQFF. Here the CDR3 DNA reads TGTGCCAGCAGCTCCGGGACAGTTGATGAGCAGTTCTTC.

The table lists this clonotype with many counts. DNA of the CDR3: TGTGCCAGCAGTTACGCTAGGACGGGGGATGGCTACACCTTC. It specifies CASSYARTGDGYTF. The J gene is TRBJ1-2, the V gene TRBV6-2 or TRBV6-3, with a tentative D call TRBD1 (5 bases). Deletions cut 2 bases from V and 6 bases from J, with 13 bases between. Germline CDR1 is MNHEY and CDR2 is SVGEGT. The CDR3 covers 14 residues.